This T cell receptor beta chain was documented in a study of a mutant IDH1 vaccine in newly diagnosed glioma. Study details: The treated group averaged around 40 years old and was about 60% male, about 40% female. Study-level findings and limits: Changes in top peripheral clonotypes did not appear linked to pseudoprogression.

Time point meaning: week 11, during vaccination. Each dose of the vaccine consisted of 300 ug of mutant IDH1 20-mer peptide, with topical imiquimod. Donors had new WHO grade 3 or 4 IDH1-mutant, ATRX-lost astrocytomas. The CDR3 covers 14 residues. Germline CDR1 reads SGHAT; CDR2 reads FQNNGV. V shed 6 bases, J shed 5 bases, and the junction held 8 bases outside the gene matches. In its sample, this clone was seen once. Its cognate antigen is unknown. Profiled with immunoSEQ multiplex PCR; TCRdb holds only in-frame clones, not every one. Seen here are approximately 61,000 clones, about 80% observed once, and the top ten hold 4.5% to 7.5%.

The rearrangement links TRBV11-2 to TRBJ2-5; 8 nucleotides align to TRBD1. Material: PBMCs, obtained from a glioma patient whose treatment included an IDH1 peptide vaccine. The receptor comes from a man aged 45-65 years with glioma. The CDR3 here is CASRQGAEGETQYF. CDR3 nucleotide sequence: TGTGCCAGCAGGCAGGGGGCGGAGGGCGAGACCCAGTACTTC.